The entry below gives a single T cell receptor beta chain sequence along with its context. There is no known antigen for this receptor. No base quality values were provided; no much bigger clone lies one nucleotide off. This entry is derived from a study of cytomegalovirus exposure and HLA in healthy donors listed by TCRdb under 2017. Turning to the overall study: An earlier analysis of fewer than 750 of the donors reported 276 Gb of sequence data and around 120 million unique TCR beta sequences obtained from roughly 170 million T cells. Roughly 300 gigabases of sequencing data and roughly 81 million unique TCR sequences made up an early release that covered around 640 HLA-typed donors. The genetic ancestry cluster associated with self-reported Caucasian donors included approximately 85% of the approximately 400 genotyped donors. The study was designed to test whether signatures of past pathogen exposure could be identified by cataloging public T cell receptors. Using immunosequencing, the study profiled T cell repertoires from 500 to 800 subjects and related those repertoires to cytomegalovirus serostatus. In addition to the first cohort of around 670 subjects, a separate validation cohort of around 110 different subjects was used. To predict cytomegalovirus infection status, the study combined high-throughput TCR immunosequencing, statistical association of individual TCRs with disease status, and machine learning. A later analysis re-analyzed previously published TCR beta repertoires from approximately 670 donors and added high-resolution HLA genotyping to study TCR occurrence patterns. The later analysis used no new phenotypic data to find candidate immune exposures, relying instead on TCR beta sequences and their occurrence across donors. In an earlier analysis of 587 of the donors, high-throughput TCR beta sequencing was used to judge whether each TCR beta V gene segment behaved as functional or pseudogenic. Alongside the repertoire data, information on donor age, sex, ethnicity and CMV serostatus was compiled. Genome-wide SNP genotypes for about 65% of the 666 donors were used in a later genetic analysis, which treated that subset as a discovery cohort. All discovery cohort repertoires had been generated on a single sequencing platform. HLA typing covered class I and class II loci at four-digit resolution. The number of donors typed differed by locus, with roughly 620-630 for A, B, C, DRB1 and DQB1, around 500 for DQA1, some 570 for DPA1, and around 460 for DPB1. Four or five DR-DQ haplotypes were treated as single units for association and clustering because of strong linkage in the cohort. Among 398 genotyped donors of the cohort, an average of roughly 240,000 unique TCR beta nucleotide sequences were sequenced per donor, about a sixth of them non-productive. On the study overall, not on this receptor specifically: While some public TCRs were present in many individuals, most TCR sequences turned up only very rarely across donors. An association between a missense DCLRE1C variant and V-gene and J-gene trimming of TCR beta chains was found in a later genetic analysis and replicated in an independent cohort. The sequencing pipeline was judged likely to have produced a cluster of highly shared sequence variants as a technical artifact. A further reported finding was that TCR beta sequences accurately predicted the HLA-A and HLA-B alleles for most subjects in the first cohort. Compared with equally common non-associated chains, HLA-associated TCR beta chains in a later analysis were more clonally expanded and had lower generation probabilities. Only TCR beta chains were sequenced in this cohort, and the absence of alpha or paired-chain data limited detectable features. In a later genetic analysis, fewer N-insertions in productive TCRs were reported among donors in an Asian-associated ancestry cluster than the approximately 710-donor mean. At a false discovery rate of 0.05, a later analysis linked around 17,000 TCR beta sequences to specific HLA alleles. In an earlier analysis of about 540 of the donors, most TCR beta V segments were observed in productive rearrangements about 87% or about 30% of the time, broadly matching IMGT annotations. The authors suggested that the approach could potentially be generalized to other disease states and immunological phenotypes. According to a later analysis, parvovirus B19, influenza, CMV and Epstein-Barr virus appeared linked to several top co-occurrence clusters. A later analysis found that TCR association rates varied across HLA loci, with DRB1 alleles showing the most associated TCRs and HLA-C alleles the fewest. Linkage disequilibrium might explain the correlated functional status among segregating V segments, but an unknown experimental factor could not be ruled out. Because counts were too low, seventeen rarely observed V segments, including chromosome 9 orphons, were excluded from the earlier analysis of 587 of the donors. CMV serostatus was the only immune exposure information available for the cohort. Cytomegalovirus status was reported to be diagnosed by the classifier with high specificity and sensitivity in both the original and validation cohorts. Presence/absence analyses assumed roughly uniform sequencing depth across donors, an assumption that may not hold. Most CMV-associated TCR beta chains appeared to be HLA-restricted in a later analysis, and the HLA associations seemed to be driven largely by CMV exposure. Because HLA typing was missing for some donors at each locus, association tests included only the typed subset. Because the 87-base-pair reads could not distinguish some IMGT-functional V segments, including TRBV6-2 and TRBV6-3, those segments were excluded. When HLA alleles, especially DR and DQ, strongly co-occurred, TCR associations were difficult to assign to individual alleles. The study gave a list of under 200 TCR beta chains associated with cytomegalovirus. A few of the identified cytomegalovirus-associated TCR beta chains were confirmed in vitro to be specific for cytomegalovirus antigens.

Library construction relied on the immunoSEQ multiplex PCR assay. A mixture of 60 forward primers for TCR Vbeta segments and 13 reverse primers for TCR Jbeta segments was used in the multiplex PCR. A multiplex PCR assay on genomic DNA amplified the CDR3 region of rearranged TCR beta genes. The Illumina HiSeq System was used to sequence the amplified TCR beta libraries as 87-base-pair reads. The authors' pipeline ran thus. In a later analysis, about 80 million unique TCR beta chains were counted across the 650 to 750 repertoires, and roughly 11 million of these chains were shared by at least two donors. To remove PCR and sequencing errors, raw reads were error-corrected and collapsed into unique sequences using a nearest-neighbor algorithm that merged closely related sequences. Alignment of CDR3 sequences to IMGT reference sequences was used to assign V, D and J gene segments. For a sequence to be retained, at least a six-nucleotide match to both a V gene segment and a J gene segment was required. A rearrangement counted as productive if the CDR3 had no stop codons and remained in frame with V and J, and every other rearrangement counted as non-productive. CDR3 was defined by IMGT convention, running from the second conserved V-encoded cysteine to the conserved J-encoded phenylalanine. The earlier analysis of a few hundred of the donors excluded sequences that lacked an unambiguous match to a single V gene segment. An earlier analysis of some 500 of the donors classified V segments as functional when productive rearrangements were above 56.7% and as segregating when the standard deviation between donors was above 5%. A statistical classification framework was built to diagnose cytomegalovirus status from the catalog of TCR beta chain sequences. In a later analysis, V and J genes were assigned by comparing TCR nucleotide sequences against IMGT/GENE-DB human TR gene sequences. In a later analysis, CDR3 sequences and most-parsimonious VDJ recombination scenarios were assigned using the TCRdist pipeline. In a later analysis, every TCR beta chain was defined by the combination of its CDR3 amino acid sequence and its V-gene family, and reads without a unique V-gene family were dropped. In a later analysis, approximately 590 highly shared, low-generation-probability nucleotide sequences were removed to address suspected cross-contamination and a sequencing artifact. In a later analysis, a clonal expansion index for each public chain was calculated from normalized within-repertoire ranks of inferred template counts. A later analysis computed generation probabilities with a VDJ recombination model fitted to out-of-frame rearrangements, and checked the results against IGoR. In a later analysis, TCR-TCR, TCR-HLA and TCR-CMV co-occurrence was scored with hypergeometric tests, and a repertoire-size bias correction was applied to TCR pairs. False discovery rates were estimated in a later analysis by permuting HLA or CMV assignments 20 times. In a later analysis, co-occurring TCRs were grouped with DBSCAN, and TCRdist sequence similarity was added when clustering was performed within HLA-allele-positive subsets. Co-occurrence clustering excluded repertoires with fewer than 30,000 or more than 120,000 public chains, plus five with anomalous nucleotide sharing. Imported from immuneACCESS, the table was reduced by TCRdb to in-frame sequences with V and J called. These copies leave out some clones; in studies compared against another copy, an unresolved V gene accounts for under half, and the cause of the remainder is not known. V and J calls and clone size come straight from that table; D and trimming were deduced from the DNA. The sample data list around 150,000 clones, and roughly 80% of these were observed just once. The ten largest clones take up around 9.1% of the sample.

In total, roughly 670 healthy bone marrow donors made up the cohort. All cohort members were sampled while nominally healthy, although unrecorded immune exposures were likely present. The donor tested CMV seropositive and was one of the 289 seropositive cohort members. Every donor gave a peripheral blood sample, and the peripheral blood mononuclear cells from that sample were used for TCR beta sequencing. Genomic DNA extraction from the blood cell samples was performed with the Qiagen DNeasy Blood Extraction Kit. Reading from cysteine to phenylalanine, the CDR3 counts 17 amino acids. The DNA shown is the 51-base CDR3, in frame from base 1. Germline trimming amounts to 4 bases on V and 6 bases on J, with 8 as the count of junction bases outside the gene matches. From the germline V gene, CDR1 is SGHVS and CDR2 is FNYEAQ.

This receptor was obtained from a male donor in good health and CMV-seropositive. Recombination linked TRBV7-6 to TRBJ2-3, and 15 bases in between align with TRBD2. The source material was PBMCs. The CDR3 region reads CASSYGLAGGGEDTQYF. The bases are TGTGCCAGCAGCTACGGACTAGCGGGAGGGGGGGAGGATACGCAGTATTTT.